The next 15 T cell receptor beta chains were all read from a single sample in a study of T cell responses to AZD1222 COVID-19 vaccine. Here immunoSEQ multiplex PCR was the method, and the copy in TCRdb shows in-frame clones only, minus some. The profile shows tens of thousands of clones, about 87% of them singletons. Here the sequenced sample was peripheral blood, taken on day 0 of AZD1222 vaccination. All receptors come from an adult in good health.

The chain recombines TRBV19 with TRBJ2-2; D remains ambiguous. Germline V CDR1 and CDR2: LNHDA, SQIVND (reference sequence). The CDR3 totals 15 residues. Trimming pared 6 bases from V and 0 bases from J, leaving 11 bases between. CDR3 bases: TGTGCCAGTAGCCAGGATTTCGCGAACACCGGGGAGCTGTTTTTT. Amino acid sequence: CASSQDFANTGELFF. The variable domain in full, completed from reference TRBV19 and TRBJ2-2, reads DGGITQSPKYLFRKEGQNVTLSCEQNLNHDAMYWYRQDPGQGLRLIYYSQIVNDFQKGDIAEGYSVSREKKESFPLTVTSAQKNPTAFYLCASSQDFANTGELFFGEGSRLTVL.

The chain employs TRBV7-9 and TRBJ1-1; D not certain. The germline V gene has CDR1 SEHNR and CDR2 FQNEAQ (reference sequence). V lost 5 bases and J lost 0, with 13 bases in between. The CDR3 has 15 residues. CDR3 DNA sequence: TGTGCCAGCAGCCCCGAGATGAGGTTGAACACTGAAGCTTTCTTT. Translation gives CASSPEMRLNTEAFF.

The V call is TRBV18, the J call TRBJ2-3; D ambiguous. The V and J ends lost 3 bases and 1 base respectively, with 8 bases between them. This CDR3 has 14 amino acids. Germline loops: CDR1 KGHSH, CDR2 LQKENI. The DNA of the CDR3 is TGTGCCAGCTCACCCTCCGGCGGCACAGATACGCAGTATTTT. This encodes CASSPSGGTDTQYF.

This chain joins TRBV7-8 and TRBJ2-2; the D gene is possibly TRBD2 (5 bases). Looked up from germline, CDR1 is SGHVS and CDR2 is FQNEAQ. The CDR3 is made up of 16 amino acids. V was cut by 1 base and J by 0 bases, with 9 bases left in between. This CDR3 reads CASSLVAGSNTGELFF. CDR3 coding DNA: TGTGCCAGCAGCTTAGTGGCGGGTTCGAACACCGGGGAGCTGTTTTTT.

The CDR3 reads CASRPTISGRIEQYF. The CDR3 DNA follows: TGTGCCAGCAGGCCTACCATTAGCGGGAGGATCGAGCAGTACTTC. The V and J genes are TRBV11-1 and TRBJ2-7, with 10 bases identical to TRBD2. This CDR3 is built from 15 residues. The V and J ends lost 6 bases and 6 bases, in that order; junction bases with no gene match: 11. The germline CDR1 and CDR2 sequences are SGHAT and FQDESV (reference sequence).

The genes are TRBV12-1 and TRBJ2-7; the table names TRBD1, a call not compared with the DNA. TRBV12-1 counts as a pseudogene. There are 15 residues in the CDR3. CDR3 nucleotide sequence: TGTGCCAGCAGCCCCTGCTCAGGTAGATCCTACGAGCAGTACTTC. Its protein product is CASSPCSGRSYEQYF.

The chain links TRBV7-2 to TRBJ1-4, with TRBD1 as a possible D gene (6 bases). Between the trimmed V and J ends, which lost 0 bases and 5 bases, there was a span of 13 bases. There are 16 residues in the CDR3. Germline V gives CDR1 SGHTA, CDR2 FQGNSA. The CDR3 DNA follows: TGTGCCAGCAGCTTAGCGTTCGGGACACAAAATGAAAAACTGTTTTTT. It yields the protein CASSLAFGTQNEKLFF.

The V call is TRBV6-1, the J call TRBJ2-1, with TRBD2 matching 11 bases. The CDR3 covers 15 residues. The V gene end was trimmed by 6 bases and the J gene end by 8 bases; junction bases not matched to a gene: 9. Germline V gene sequence: CDR1 MNHNS, CDR2 SASEGT. The CDR3 here is CASRVSGRASDEQFF. For the CDR3, the DNA is TGTGCCAGCAGAGTTAGCGGGAGGGCCTCGGATGAGCAGTTCTTC.

This sequence joins TRBV14 and TRBJ1-2; D may be TRBD1 (5 bases). This CDR3 region has 13 residues. Germline loops: CDR1 SGHDN, CDR2 FVKESK. The V end lost 1 base, the J end lost 4 bases, and 7 bases lay between the germline ends. This CDR3 is CASSQVDSYGYTF. In DNA, the CDR3 is TGTGCCAGCAGCCAAGTCGACAGCTATGGCTACACCTTC.

The rearrangement joins TRBV10-3 to TRBJ1-6, with D possibly matching TRBD1 (5 bases). Germline V gene lookup returns CDR1 ENHRY and CDR2 SYGVKD. V gave up 2 bases and J gave up 4 bases, with 9 bases separating them. The CDR3 extends over 15 amino acids. The CDR3 region is CAISETGQYNSPLHF. Written as DNA, the CDR3 is TGTGCCATCAGTGAGACAGGCCAATATAATTCACCCCTCCACTTT.

In DNA, the CDR3 is TGCGCCAGCAGCTTGGGGCCAGCGGGGTACGAGCAGTACTTC. Residues: CASSLGPAGYEQYF. The V gene is TRBV5-1, the J gene TRBJ2-7, with TRBD2 identical over 7 bases. The trim removed 0 bases at V and 4 bases at J, leaving 4 bases unmatched. This CDR3 has 14 residues. In germline, CDR1 is SGHRS, CDR2 YFSETQ.

This clone has a single count. The CDR3 region is CASSPQGGSGNTIYF. Written as DNA, the CDR3 is TGTGCCAGCAGTCCACAGGGTGGATCTGGAAACACCATATATTTT. The chain uses TRBV6-5 and TRBJ1-3; weak D call: TRBD1 (6 bases). The CDR3 is 15 residues long. Germline V gives CDR1 MNHEY, CDR2 SVGAGI. The V end was cut by 5 bases, the J end by 1 base, with 12 bases between.

The chain links TRBV6-2 or TRBV6-3 to TRBJ2-3, with 8 bases aligning to TRBD2. V lost 6 bases, J lost 3 bases, and 8 bases stayed unmatched. This CDR3 contains 15 residues. Germline values: CDR1 MNHEY, CDR2 SVGEGT. The CDR3 is CASSRAGERTDTQYF. CDR3 nucleotide sequence: TGTGCCAGCAGCCGAGCGGGAGAAAGGACAGATACGCAGTATTTT.

The chain couples TRBV2 to TRBJ1-4, with TRBD1 matching 9 bases. J was trimmed by 4 bases and V by 1 base; bases with no gene match: 4. CDR1 and CDR2 (germline): SNHLY, FYNNEI. The CDR3 has 16 amino acids. This CDR3 is CASSEEGTGINEKLFF. Written as DNA, the CDR3 is TGTGCCAGCAGTGAAGAGGGGACAGGGATTAATGAAAAACTGTTTTTT.

This chain joins TRBV5-6 and TRBJ1-5, with D tentatively TRBD1 (6 bases). Per germline, CDR1 SGHDT and CDR2 YYEEEE. The ends were cut back, 1 base at V and 0 bases at J, with 8 bases in the middle. The CDR3 runs 15 residues. CDR3 sequence reads: CASSLRGASNQPQHF. CDR3 coding DNA: TGTGCCAGCAGCTTGAGGGGGGCTAGCAATCAGCCCCAGCATTTT.